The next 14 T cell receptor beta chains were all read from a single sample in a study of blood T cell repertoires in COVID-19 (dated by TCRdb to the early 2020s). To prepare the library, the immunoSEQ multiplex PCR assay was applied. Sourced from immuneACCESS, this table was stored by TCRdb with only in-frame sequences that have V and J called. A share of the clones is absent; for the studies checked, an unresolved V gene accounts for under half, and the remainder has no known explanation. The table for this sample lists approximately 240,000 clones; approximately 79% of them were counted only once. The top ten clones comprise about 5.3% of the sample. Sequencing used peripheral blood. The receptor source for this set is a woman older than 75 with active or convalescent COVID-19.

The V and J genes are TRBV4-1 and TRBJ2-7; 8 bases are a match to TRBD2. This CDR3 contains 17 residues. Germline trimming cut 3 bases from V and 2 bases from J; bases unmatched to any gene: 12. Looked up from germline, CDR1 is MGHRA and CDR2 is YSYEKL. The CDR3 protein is CASSHPRASGSPYEQYF. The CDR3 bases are TGCGCCAGCAGCCACCCTCGGGCGAGCGGGAGTCCCTACGAGCAGTACTTC.

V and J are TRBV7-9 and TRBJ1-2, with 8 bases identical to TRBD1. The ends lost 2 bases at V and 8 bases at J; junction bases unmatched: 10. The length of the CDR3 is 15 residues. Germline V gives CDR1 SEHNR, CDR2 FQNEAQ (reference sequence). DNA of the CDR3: TGTGCCAGCAGCTTACCACAGCAGGGGGCGCAGGGCTACACCTTC. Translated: CASSLPQQGAQGYTF.

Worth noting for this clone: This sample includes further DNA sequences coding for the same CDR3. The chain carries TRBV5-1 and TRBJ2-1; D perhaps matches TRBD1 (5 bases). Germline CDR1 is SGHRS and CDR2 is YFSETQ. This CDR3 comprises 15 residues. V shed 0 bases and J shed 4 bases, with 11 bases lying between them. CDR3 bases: TGCGCCAGCAGCTTGGGGCAGGGTAGTTACAATGAGCAGTTCTTC. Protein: CASSLGQGSYNEQFF.

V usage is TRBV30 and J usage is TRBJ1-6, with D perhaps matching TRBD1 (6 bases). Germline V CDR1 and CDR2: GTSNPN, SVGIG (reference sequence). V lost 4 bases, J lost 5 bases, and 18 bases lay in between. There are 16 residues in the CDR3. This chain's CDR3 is CAWNYFQGRDNSPLHF. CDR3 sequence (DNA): TGTGCCTGGAATTACTTTCAGGGGAGGGATAATTCACCCCTCCACTTT.

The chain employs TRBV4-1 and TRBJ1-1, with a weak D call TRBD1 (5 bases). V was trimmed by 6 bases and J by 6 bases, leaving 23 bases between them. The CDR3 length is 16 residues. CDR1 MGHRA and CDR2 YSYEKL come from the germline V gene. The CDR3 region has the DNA TGCGCCAGCAGTCGTCCATCGGAGGCCGGAGGGGCTGAAGCTTTCTTT. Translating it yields CASSRPSEAGGAEAFF.

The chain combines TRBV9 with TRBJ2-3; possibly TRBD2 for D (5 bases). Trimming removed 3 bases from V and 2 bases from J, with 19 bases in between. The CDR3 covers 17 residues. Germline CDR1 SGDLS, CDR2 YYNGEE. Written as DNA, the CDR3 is TGTGCCAGCAGCGCCAGCGGTGATACGAGTTTCACAGATACGCAGTATTTT. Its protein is CASSASGDTSFTDTQYF.

The CDR3 region is CASSTERGGFGNQPQHF. DNA of the CDR3: TGTGCCAGTAGTACTGAGCGAGGGGGCTTCGGCAATCAGCCCCAGCATTTT. This sequence joins TRBV19 and TRBJ1-5, with 7 bases lining up with TRBD1. This CDR3 has 17 amino acids. CDR1 and CDR2 from the germline V gene are LNHDA and SQIVND (reference sequence). The V segment lost 4 bases and the J segment 2 bases; nucleotides outside the gene matches: 11.

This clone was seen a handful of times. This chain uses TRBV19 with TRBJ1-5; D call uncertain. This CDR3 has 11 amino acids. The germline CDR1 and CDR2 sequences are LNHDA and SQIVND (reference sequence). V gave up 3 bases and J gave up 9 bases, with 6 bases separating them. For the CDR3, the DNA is TGTGCCAGTAGTATGTACGGGCCCCAGCATTTT. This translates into CASSMYGPQHF.

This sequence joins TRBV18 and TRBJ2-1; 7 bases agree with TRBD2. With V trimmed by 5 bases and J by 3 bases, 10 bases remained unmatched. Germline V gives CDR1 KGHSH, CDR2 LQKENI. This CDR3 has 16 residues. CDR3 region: CASSGYRLAGYNEQFF. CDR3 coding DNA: TGTGCCAGCTCAGGATATAGACTAGCAGGCTACAATGAGCAGTTCTTC.

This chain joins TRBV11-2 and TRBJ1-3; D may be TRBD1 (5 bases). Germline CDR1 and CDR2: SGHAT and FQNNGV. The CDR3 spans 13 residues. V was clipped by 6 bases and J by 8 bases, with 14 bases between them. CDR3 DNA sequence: TGTGCCAGCAGGACAGCTCCTTTGGACACCATATATTTT. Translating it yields CASRTAPLDTIYF.

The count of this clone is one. CDR3 protein: CATSDPTMDGYTF. DNA of the CDR3: TGTGCCACCAGTGATCCTACCATGGATGGCTACACCTTC. V and J are TRBV24-1 and TRBJ1-2, with D unresolved. Germline V lookup: CDR1 KGHDR, CDR2 SFDVKD. The V gene lost 3 bases and the J gene lost 6 bases, with 10 bases spanning the gap. The CDR3 runs 13 residues.

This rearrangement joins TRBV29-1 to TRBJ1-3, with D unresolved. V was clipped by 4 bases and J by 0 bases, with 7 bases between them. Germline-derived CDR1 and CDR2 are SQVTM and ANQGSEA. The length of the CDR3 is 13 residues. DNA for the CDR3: TGCAGCGTTGCTCACAGCTCTGGAAACACCATATATTTT. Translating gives CSVAHSSGNTIYF.

The CDR3 here is CASSYEAGTASSYEQYF. The CDR3 DNA reads TGTGCCAGCAGTTACGAGGCTGGAACGGCCAGCTCCTACGAGCAGTACTTC. The chain employs TRBV6-2 or TRBV6-3 and TRBJ2-7, with unresolved D. The CDR3 totals 17 residues. The V end lost 2 bases, the J end lost 0 bases, and 17 bases lay between the germline ends. Germline V gene lookup returns CDR1 MNHEY and CDR2 SVGEGT.

The CDR3 loop reads CASSEGTGKLAKNIQYF. In DNA, the CDR3 is TGCGCCAGCAGTGAGGGGACAGGTAAGTTAGCCAAAAACATTCAGTACTTC. V is TRBV10-1 and J is TRBJ2-4; 8 bases line up with TRBD1. V lost 2 bases and J lost 0; bases outside the gene matches: 6. Germline CDR1 reads WNHNN; CDR2 reads SYGVQD (reference sequence). This CDR3 region has 17 residues.